These T cell receptor beta chains were read from a single sample in a study of cytomegalovirus exposure and HLA in healthy donors. Data came from immunoSEQ multiplex PCR; TCRdb stores just in-frame clones and leaves some out. The profile shows approximately 200,000 clones, roughly four fifths of them singletons. Material: PBMCs. The receptors shown here come from a girl aged 10-17 years in good health and CMV-seronegative. The CDR3 runs from the conserved cysteine through the conserved F or W. D genes are given only for firm matches. Clone size, where shown, is once, few, many, or a class for clones that have expanded.

V: TRBV7-9
J: TRBJ1-1
size: once
D: .
CDR3: CASSLGGGNTEAFF
DNA: TGTGCCAGCAGCTTAGGCGGGGGAAACACTGAAGCTTTCTTT

V: TRBV18
J: TRBJ1-1
size: few
D: TRBD1
CDR3: CASSGQGSTNTEAFF
DNA: TGTGCCAGCTCCGGACAGGGGTCTACGAACACTGAAGCTTTCTTT

V: TRBV11-2
J: TRBJ2-7
size: .
D: TRBD2
CDR3: CASSPIARTSGRQTYEQYF
DNA: TGTGCCAGCAGCCCGATAGCTCGGACTAGCGGGAGGCAGACCTACGAGCAGTACTTC

V: TRBV7-9
J: TRBJ1-2
size: .
D: .
CDR3: CASSPREGNGYTF
DNA: TGTGCCAGCAGCCCCCGGGAGGGGAATGGCTACACCTTC

V: TRBV7-6
J: TRBJ1-1
size: .
D: .
CDR3: CASSLRQVGTNTEAFF
DNA: TGTGCCAGCAGCCTAAGACAGGTTGGGACGAACACTGAAGCTTTCTTT

V: TRBV27
J: TRBJ2-2
size: once
D: TRBD1
CDR3: CASSLIQGAGELFF
DNA: TGTGCCAGCAGTTTAATTCAGGGGGCCGGGGAGCTGTTTTTT

V: TRBV7-9
J: TRBJ2-7
size: .
D: .
CDR3: CASNFLGRAHEQYF
DNA: TGTGCCAGCAACTTCCTGGGCAGGGCCCACGAGCAGTACTTC

V: TRBV9
J: TRBJ2-5
size: .
D: TRBD1
CDR3: CASSPTTGAPQETQYF
DNA: TGTGCCAGCAGCCCGACGACAGGGGCGCCCCAAGAGACCCAGTACTTC

V: TRBV7-3
J: TRBJ1-1
size: .
D: .
CDR3: CASSRRGGGTEAFF
DNA: TGTGCCAGCAGCCGTCGAGGGGGGGGCACTGAAGCTTTCTTT

V: TRBV27
J: TRBJ1-5
size: .
D: TRBD1
CDR3: CASSFRQGGQPQHF
DNA: TGTGCCAGCAGTTTCAGACAGGGCGGGCAGCCCCAGCATTTT

V: TRBV30
J: TRBJ1-1
size: .
D: .
CDR3: CAWSVAGDIFRNMNTEAFF
DNA: TGTGCCTGGAGTGTAGCGGGTGATATATTTAGGAACATGAACACTGAAGCTTTCTTT

V: TRBV19
J: TRBJ1-1
size: .
D: TRBD1
CDR3: CASMVLDRVTEAFF
DNA: TGTGCCAGTATGGTTCTGGACAGGGTCACTGAAGCTTTCTTT

V: TRBV7-8
J: TRBJ2-1
size: .
D: .
CDR3: CASSARDKGFGQFF
DNA: TGTGCCAGCAGCGCCCGGGACAAGGGGTTTGGGCAGTTCTTC

V: TRBV28
J: TRBJ2-3
size: .
D: .
CDR3: CASSLEWSTDTQYF
DNA: TGTGCCAGCAGTTTAGAATGGAGCACCGATACGCAGTATTTT

V: TRBV28
J: TRBJ2-5
size: few
D: .
CDR3: CASSFSGSSQETQYF
DNA: TGTGCCAGCAGTTTCTCCGGGAGTAGCCAAGAGACCCAGTACTTC

V: TRBV23-1
J: TRBJ2-3
size: .
D: TRBD2
CDR3: CASSPSREVSTDTQYF
DNA: TGCGCCAGCAGTCCCAGTCGGGAGGTAAGCACAGATACGCAGTATTTT

V: TRBV9
J: TRBJ2-1
size: .
D: .
CDR3: CASGRNNEQFF
DNA: TGTGCCAGCGGGAGAAACAATGAGCAGTTCTTC

V: TRBV30
J: TRBJ2-7
size: .
D: TRBD1
CDR3: CAWRNTGTGAYEQYF
DNA: TGTGCCTGGAGAAATACCGGGACAGGGGCCTACGAGCAGTACTTC

V: TRBV5-1
J: TRBJ2-7
size: .
D: .
CDR3: CASSLLQEYEQYF
DNA: TGCGCCAGCAGCTTGCTACAGGAGTACGAGCAGTACTTC

V: TRBV28
J: TRBJ1-5
size: .
D: .
CDR3: CASSLFRRPYSNQPQHF
DNA: TGTGCCAGCAGTTTATTCCGGCGGCCGTATAGCAATCAGCCCCAGCATTTT

V: TRBV6-5
J: TRBJ1-1
size: once
D: .
CDR3: CASSKAGGPNTEAFF
DNA: TGTGCCAGCAGTAAGGCCGGGGGACCGAACACTGAAGCTTTCTTT

V: TRBV5-1
J: TRBJ2-2
size: .
D: TRBD2
CDR3: CASSLMGLAGTYTGELFF
DNA: TGCGCCAGCAGCTTGATGGGACTAGCGGGAACTTACACCGGGGAGCTGTTTTTT

V: TRBV6-6
J: TRBJ2-7
size: .
D: TRBD2
CDR3: CASISGGIRYEQYF
DNA: TGTGCCAGCATAAGCGGGGGGATAAGGTACGAGCAGTACTTC

V: TRBV4-3
J: TRBJ2-1
size: .
D: .
CDR3: CASSRGGGFGNEQFF
DNA: TGCGCCAGCAGCCGAGGTGGGGGCTTTGGTAATGAGCAGTTCTTC

V: TRBV9
J: TRBJ2-1
size: .
D: .
CDR3: CASSVALSSYNEQFF
DNA: TGTGCCAGCAGCGTAGCCCTGAGCTCCTACAATGAGCAGTTCTTC

V: TRBV14
J: TRBJ2-7
size: .
D: TRBD1
CDR3: CASSPLNRGYEQYF
DNA: TGTGCCAGCAGCCCATTAAACAGGGGATACGAGCAGTACTTC

V: TRBV7-9
J: TRBJ2-1
size: .
D: .
CDR3: CSSSLVQGGYNEQFF
DNA: TGTTCCAGCAGCTTAGTTCAGGGGGGCTACAATGAGCAGTTCTTC

V: TRBV7-2
J: TRBJ2-1
size: .
D: .
CDR3: CASKNPTGTDRRGEQFF
DNA: TGTGCCAGCAAGAACCCAACGGGGACGGATCGCAGGGGTGAGCAGTTCTTC

V: TRBV5-1
J: TRBJ1-4
size: .
D: .
CDR3: CASSLYPEGGEKLFF
DNA: TGCGCCAGCAGCTTGTACCCCGAGGGCGGTGAAAAACTGTTTTTT

V: TRBV11-2
J: TRBJ1-2
size: .
D: .
CDR3: CASSSSTNSYTF
DNA: TGTGCCAGCAGCTCGTCAACCAACAGCTACACCTTC

V: TRBV15
J: TRBJ1-2
size: .
D: TRBD1
CDR3: CATSSRDRANYGYTF
DNA: TGTGCCACCAGCAGCCGGGACAGAGCTAACTATGGCTACACCTTC